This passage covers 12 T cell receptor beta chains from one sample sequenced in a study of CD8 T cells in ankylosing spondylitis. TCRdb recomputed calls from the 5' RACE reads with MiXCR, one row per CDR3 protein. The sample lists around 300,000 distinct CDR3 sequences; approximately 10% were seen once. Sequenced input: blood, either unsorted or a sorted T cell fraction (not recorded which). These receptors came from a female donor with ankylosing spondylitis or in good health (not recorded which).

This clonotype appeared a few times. The chain's CDR3 is CASSPAMDSSGNTIYF. The CDR3 DNA reads TGCGCCAGCAGCCCGGCCATGGACAGCTCTGGAAACACCATATATTTT. The genes are TRBV5-1 and TRBJ1-3; possibly TRBD1 for D (6 bases). Trimming removed 4 bases from V and 0 bases from J, with 14 bases in between. CDR1 is SGHRS, CDR2 YFSETQ, per germline. This CDR3 comprises 16 residues.

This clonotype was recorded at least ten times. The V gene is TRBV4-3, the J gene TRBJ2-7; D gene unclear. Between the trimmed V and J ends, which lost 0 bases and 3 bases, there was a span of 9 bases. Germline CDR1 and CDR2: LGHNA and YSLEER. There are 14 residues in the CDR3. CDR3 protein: CASSQDLSVYEQYF. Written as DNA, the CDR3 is TGCGCCAGCAGCCAAGATTTATCGGTCTACGAGCAGTACTTC.

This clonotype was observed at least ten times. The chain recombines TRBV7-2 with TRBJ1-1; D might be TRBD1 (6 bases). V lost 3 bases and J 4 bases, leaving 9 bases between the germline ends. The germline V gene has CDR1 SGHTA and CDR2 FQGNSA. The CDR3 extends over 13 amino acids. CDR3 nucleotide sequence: TGTGCCAGCAGCTTGAAGGGGGGCACTGAAGCTTTCTTT. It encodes CASSLKGGTEAFF. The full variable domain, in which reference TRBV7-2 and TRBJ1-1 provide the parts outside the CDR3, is GAGVSQSPSNKVTEKGKDVELRCDPISGHTALYWYRQSLGQGLEFLIYFQGNSAPDKSGLPSDRFSAERTGGSVSTLTIQRTQQEDSAVYLCASSLKGGTEAFFGQGTRLTVV.

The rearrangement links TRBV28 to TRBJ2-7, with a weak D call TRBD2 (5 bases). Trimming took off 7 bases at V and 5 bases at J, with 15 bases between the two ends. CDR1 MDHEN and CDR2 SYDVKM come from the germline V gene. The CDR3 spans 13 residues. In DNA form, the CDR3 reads TGTGCCAGCATTTCCGACCTAGCTCACGAGCAGTACTTC. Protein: CASISDLAHEQYF.

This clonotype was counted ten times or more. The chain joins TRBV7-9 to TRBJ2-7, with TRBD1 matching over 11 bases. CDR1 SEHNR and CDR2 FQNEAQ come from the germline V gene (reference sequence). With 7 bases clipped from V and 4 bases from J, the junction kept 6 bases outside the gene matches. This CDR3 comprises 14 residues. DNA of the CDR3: TGTGCCAGCACCCGAGGACAGGGGGCGTACGAGCAGTACTTC. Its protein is CASTRGQGAYEQYF.

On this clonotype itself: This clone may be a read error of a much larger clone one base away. The CDR3 reads CASSITGLGKETQYF. CDR3 in DNA: TGCGCCAGCAGCATAACAGGGTTAGGGAAAGAGACCCAGTACTTC. The chain couples TRBV5-1 to TRBJ2-5; possibly TRBD1 for D (6 bases). V lost 4 bases and J 3 bases, leaving 16 bases between the germline ends. CDR3 length: 15 amino acids. CDR1 and CDR2 (germline): SGHRS, YFSETQ.

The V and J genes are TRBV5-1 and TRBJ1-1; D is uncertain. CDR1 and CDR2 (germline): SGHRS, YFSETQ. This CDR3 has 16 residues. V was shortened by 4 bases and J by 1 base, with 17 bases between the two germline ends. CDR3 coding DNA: TGCGCCAGCAGCCCGCTGGATCTGCGTGGGAACACTGAAGCTTTCTTT. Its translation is CASSPLDLRGNTEAFF.

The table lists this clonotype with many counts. DNA for the CDR3: TGCAGCGTTGAACAGGACCTAGGGCAGCCCCAGCATTTT. It is translated as CSVEQDLGQPQHF. The gene calls are TRBV29-1 and TRBJ1-5; D ambiguous. Germline CDR1 reads SQVTM; CDR2 reads ANQGSEA. Trimming took off 2 bases at V and 7 bases at J, with 12 bases between the two ends. The CDR3 consists of 13 residues.

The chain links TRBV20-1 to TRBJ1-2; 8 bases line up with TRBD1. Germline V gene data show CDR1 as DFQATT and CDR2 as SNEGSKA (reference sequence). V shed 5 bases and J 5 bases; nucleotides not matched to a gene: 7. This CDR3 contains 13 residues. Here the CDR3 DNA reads TGCAGTGCTTCCCCAGGGACAGGTTATGGCTACACCTTC. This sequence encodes CSASPGTGYGYTF.

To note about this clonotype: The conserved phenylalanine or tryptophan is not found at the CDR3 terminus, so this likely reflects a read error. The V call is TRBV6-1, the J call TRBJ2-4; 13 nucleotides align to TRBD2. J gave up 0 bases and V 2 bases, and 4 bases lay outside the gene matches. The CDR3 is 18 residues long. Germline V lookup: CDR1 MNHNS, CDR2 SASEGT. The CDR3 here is CASSELGLAGLAKNIQYL. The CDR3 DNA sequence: TGTGCCAGCAGTGAATTGGGACTAGCGGGACTAGCCAAAAACATTCAGTACTTA.

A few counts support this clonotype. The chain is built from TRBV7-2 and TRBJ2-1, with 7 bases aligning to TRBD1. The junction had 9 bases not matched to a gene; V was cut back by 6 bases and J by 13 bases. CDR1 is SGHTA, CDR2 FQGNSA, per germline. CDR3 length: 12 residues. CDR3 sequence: CASRFTGDSQFF. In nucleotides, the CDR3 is TGTGCCAGCAGATTCACAGGGGATTCCCAGTTCTTC.

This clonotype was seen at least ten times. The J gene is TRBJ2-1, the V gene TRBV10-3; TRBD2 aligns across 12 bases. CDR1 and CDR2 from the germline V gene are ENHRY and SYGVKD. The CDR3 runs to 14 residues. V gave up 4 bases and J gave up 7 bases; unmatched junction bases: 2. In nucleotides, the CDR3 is TGTGCCATCAGTGCTAGCGGGGGGGCAAATGAGCAGTTCTTC. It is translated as CAISASGGANEQFF.